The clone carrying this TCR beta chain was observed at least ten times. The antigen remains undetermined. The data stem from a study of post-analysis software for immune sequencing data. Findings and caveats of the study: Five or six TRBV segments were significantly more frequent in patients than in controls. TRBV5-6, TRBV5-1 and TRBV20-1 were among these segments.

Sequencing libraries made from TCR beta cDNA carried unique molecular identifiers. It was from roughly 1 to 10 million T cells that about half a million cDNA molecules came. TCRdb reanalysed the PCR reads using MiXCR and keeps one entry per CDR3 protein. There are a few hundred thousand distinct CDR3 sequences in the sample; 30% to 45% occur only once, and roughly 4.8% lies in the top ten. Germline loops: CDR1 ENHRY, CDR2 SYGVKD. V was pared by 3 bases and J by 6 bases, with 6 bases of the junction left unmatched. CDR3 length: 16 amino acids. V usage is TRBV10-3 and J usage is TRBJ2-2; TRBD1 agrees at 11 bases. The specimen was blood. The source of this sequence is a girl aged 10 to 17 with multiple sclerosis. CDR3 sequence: CAISEPGQGAAGELFF. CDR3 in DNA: TGTGCCATCAGTGAACCCGGACAGGGGGCCGCCGGGGAGCTGTTTTTT.